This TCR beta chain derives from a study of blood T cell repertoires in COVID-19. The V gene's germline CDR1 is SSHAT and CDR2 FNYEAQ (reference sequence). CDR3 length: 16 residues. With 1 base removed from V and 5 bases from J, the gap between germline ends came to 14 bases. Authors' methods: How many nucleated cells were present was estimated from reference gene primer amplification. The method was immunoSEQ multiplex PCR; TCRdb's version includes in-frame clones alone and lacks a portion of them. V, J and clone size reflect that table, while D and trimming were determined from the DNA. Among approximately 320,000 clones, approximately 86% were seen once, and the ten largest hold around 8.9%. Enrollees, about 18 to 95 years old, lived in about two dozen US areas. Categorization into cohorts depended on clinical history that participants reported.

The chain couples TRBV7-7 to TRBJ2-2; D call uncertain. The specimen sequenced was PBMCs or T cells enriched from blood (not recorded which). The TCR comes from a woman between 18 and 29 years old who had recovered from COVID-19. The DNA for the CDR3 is TGTGCCAGCAGCTTAGGGTCCGACTGGGTTACCGGGGAGCTGTTTTTT. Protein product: CASSLGSDWVTGELFF.